Listed here are 30 T cell receptor beta chains from one sample, sequenced in a study of cytomegalovirus exposure and HLA in healthy donors. In the PCR, 60 Vbeta and 13 Jbeta primers were used. Sequenced by immunoSEQ multiplex PCR; TCRdb stores in-frame clones only, minus some. The sample gives about 200,000 clones, approximately 86% of which show up once; under 1.2% is in the top ten. What was sequenced was PBMCs. All receptors derive from a boy aged 2-15 years in good health and CMV-seronegative.

The chain joins TRBV7-8 to TRBJ2-1; 7 bases are a match to TRBD2. From germline, CDR1 is SGHVS and CDR2 FQNEAQ. This CDR3 region has 16 residues. The trim removed 2 bases at V and 7 bases at J, leaving 11 bases unmatched. The DNA for the CDR3 is TGTGCCAGCAGCTTAAATCGGGGAGGGCGGTTGAATGAGCAGTTCTTC. As protein: CASSLNRGGRLNEQFF. The full variable domain, rest sourced from reference TRBV7-8 and TRBJ2-1, is GAGVSQSPRYKVAKRGQDVALRCDPISGHVSLFWYQQALGQGPEFLTYFQNEAQLDKSGLPSDRFFAERPEGSVSTLKIQRTQQEDSAVYLCASSLNRGGRLNEQFFGPGTRLTVL.

V gene TRBV5-6 combines with J gene TRBJ1-2; D gene unclear. This CDR3 has 13 residues. The germline V gene encodes CDR1 SGHDT and CDR2 YYEEEE. V was clipped by 2 bases and J by 6 bases, with 11 bases between them. The CDR3 is CASSFQVPDGYTF. The CDR3, as DNA: TGTGCCAGCAGCTTCCAGGTCCCTGATGGCTACACCTTC.

This chain connects TRBV6-1 to TRBJ2-7; tentative D call: TRBD1 (5 bases). Trimming cost V 3 bases and J 4 bases, with 7 bases left between them. CDR3 size: 12 residues. Germline CDR1 is MNHNS and CDR2 is SASEGT. The CDR3 DNA follows: TGTGCCAGCAGTGAGAAGGGGTACGAGCAGTACTTC. Translation gives CASSEKGYEQYF.

A few counts support this clone. The V gene is TRBV7-9, the J gene TRBJ2-2; 8 bases fit TRBD1. The CDR3 contains 15 residues. Unmatched junction bases numbered 7, after V lost 5 bases and J lost 5 bases. CDR1 and CDR2 (germline): SEHNR, FQNEAQ (reference sequence). DNA of the CDR3: TGTGCCAGCAGCCTGAGACAGGGGAGGACCGGGGAGCTGTTTTTT. It specifies CASSLRQGRTGELFF.

The gene calls are TRBV6-5 and TRBJ1-2; D gene unclear. Trimming shortened V by 3 bases and J by 4 bases, and 12 bases separated the two germline ends. CDR1 and CDR2 (germline): MNHEY, SVGAGI. The CDR3 is made up of 14 amino acids. This CDR3 is CASSYNGDLYGYTF. CDR3 in DNA: TGTGCCAGCAGTTATAACGGGGATCTCTATGGCTACACCTTC.

V gene TRBV2 combines with J gene TRBJ1-1; D perhaps matches TRBD1 (6 bases). Germline lookup yields CDR1 SNHLY and CDR2 FYNNEI. This CDR3 has 13 residues. Trimming pared 6 bases from V and 1 base from J, leaving 9 bases between. The CDR3 DNA reads as TGTGCCAGCAGCCAACAGGGGAACACTGAAGCTTTCTTT. As protein: CASSQQGNTEAFF. The entire variable domain, with the rest obtained from reference TRBV2 and TRBJ1-1, is as follows: EPEVTQTPSHQVTQMGQEVILRCVPISNHLYFYWYRQILGQKVEFLVSFYNNEISEKSEIFDDQFSVERPDGSNFTLKIRSTKLEDSAMYFCASSQQGNTEAFFGQGTRLTVV.

The chain employs TRBV7-9 and TRBJ2-6; D is uncertain. Germline loops: CDR1 SEHNR, CDR2 FQNEAQ (reference sequence). The CDR3 is 16 amino acids. V was pared by 2 bases and J by 0 bases, with 8 bases between. The CDR3 DNA sequence: TGTGCCAGCAGCTTAAAACAGAGCTCTGGGGCCAACGTCCTGACTTTC. This encodes CASSLKQSSGANVLTF.

The chain uses TRBV28 and TRBJ1-1, with D unclear. The CDR3 consists of 15 residues. The germline CDR1 and CDR2 sequences are MDHEN and SYDVKM. V lost 2 bases and J lost 0, with 10 bases in between. CDR3 in DNA: TGTGCCAGCAGTTTAGGCGGATCACTGAACACTGAAGCTTTCTTT. Its translation is CASSLGGSLNTEAFF.

V gene TRBV25-1 combines with J gene TRBJ1-1; maybe TRBD1 (6 bases). CDR3 size: 13 residues. Trimming left V 4 bases short and J 5 bases short, with 11 bases between. Looked up from germline, CDR1 is MGHDK and CDR2 is SYGVNS. The CDR3, as DNA: TGTGCCAGCAGTGTCCACAGGGAGACTGAAGCTTTCTTT. This encodes CASSVHRETEAFF. The whole variable domain, remainder taken from reference TRBV25-1 and TRBJ1-1, is EADIYQTPRYLVIGTGKKITLECSQTMGHDKMYWYQQDPGMELHLIHYSYGVNSTEKGDLSSESTVSRIRTEHFPLTLESARPSHTSQYLCASSVHRETEAFFGQGTRLTVV.

This clone was picked up one time. The J gene is TRBJ1-2, the V gene TRBV5-1; 10 positions match TRBD1. J gave up 8 bases and V 4 bases, and 8 bases lay outside the gene matches. This CDR3 is 14 amino acids long. Per the germline V gene, CDR1 is SGHRS and CDR2 is YFSETQ. CDR3 sequence: CASSDPGQGRGYTF. CDR3 DNA: TGCGCCAGCAGCGACCCGGGACAGGGGCGAGGCTACACCTTC.

This chain connects TRBV6-5 to TRBJ2-2; maybe TRBD2 (5 bases). V shed 5 bases and J shed 1 base, with 8 bases lying between them. Germline V lookup: CDR1 MNHEY, CDR2 SVGAGI. This CDR3 has 14 amino acids. This chain's CDR3 is CASSLSGNTGELFF. The CDR3 coding sequence is TGTGCCAGCAGTCTAAGCGGGAACACCGGGGAGCTGTTTTTT.

This clone was seen a single time. V usage is TRBV23-1 and J usage is TRBJ2-7, with D possibly matching TRBD2 (5 bases). TRBV23-1 is an open reading frame whose function is uncertain. V lost 4 bases, J lost 3 bases, and 19 bases lay in between. There are 16 residues in the CDR3. The DNA for the CDR3 is TGCGCCAGCAGTCCCGTTCCGGGGATCCCCAACTACGAGCAGTACTTC. It encodes CASSPVPGIPNYEQYF.

A single count supports this clone. V is TRBV10-3 and J is TRBJ1-1; 7 bases agree with TRBD1. The germline CDR1 and CDR2 sequences are ENHRY and SYGVKD. This CDR3 spans 12 amino acids. V gave up 6 bases and J gave up 7 bases; unmatched junction bases: 5. CDR3 DNA sequence: TGTGCCATCAGACGAACAGGGGATGAAGCTTTCTTT. The encoded protein is CAIRRTGDEAFF.

The J gene is TRBJ2-1, the V gene TRBV27; weak D call: TRBD1 (6 bases). Germline loops: CDR1 MNHEY, CDR2 SMNVEV (reference sequence). CDR3 length: 14 residues. Trimming took off 5 bases at V and 4 bases at J, with 12 bases between the two ends. CDR3 region: CASSIGGPYNEQFF. CDR3 DNA: TGTGCCAGCAGTATAGGGGGACCGTACAATGAGCAGTTCTTC.

This chain uses TRBV27 with TRBJ1-2, with 9 bases aligning to TRBD1. This CDR3 is 15 amino acids long. Trimming removed 6 bases from V and 1 base from J; junction bases left unmatched: 6. The germline gives CDR1 MNHEY, CDR2 SMNVEV (reference sequence). The CDR3 protein is CASRTPGQGNYGYTF. DNA of the CDR3: TGTGCCAGCAGGACACCGGGACAGGGTAACTATGGCTACACCTTC.

The J gene is TRBJ2-1, the V gene TRBV29-1; 9 positions match TRBD1. The V gene's germline CDR1 is SQVTM and CDR2 ANQGSEA. J gave up 5 bases and V 2 bases, and 10 bases lay outside the gene matches. There are 16 residues in the CDR3. Written as DNA, the CDR3 is TGCAGCGTTGAACCCGCGGGACAGGGTAAAGACAATGAGCAGTTCTTC. It codes for CSVEPAGQGKDNEQFF.

V usage is TRBV5-1 and J usage is TRBJ2-2; D is unresolved. CDR3 length: 16 residues. Germline values: CDR1 SGHRS, CDR2 YFSETQ. Trimming removed 1 base at V and 8 bases at J, with 18 bases between. CDR3 amino acids: CASSLSDYSPTGELFF. The DNA for the CDR3 is TGCGCCAGCAGCTTGAGCGATTATTCCCCGACGGGGGAGCTGTTTTTT. The variable domain in full, with the rest retrieved from reference TRBV5-1 and TRBJ2-2, is KAGVTQTPRYLIKTRGQQVTLSCSPISGHRSVSWYQQTPGQGLQFLFEYFSETQRNKGNFPGRFSGRQFSNSRSEMNVSTLELGDSALYLCASSLSDYSPTGELFFGEGSRLTVL.

The gene calls are TRBV5-1 and TRBJ1-5, with 9 nucleotides matching TRBD1. Germline CDR1 and CDR2: SGHRS and YFSETQ. There are 15 residues in the CDR3. Trimming took 9 bases from V and 5 from J; bases not matched to a gene: 12. CDR3 in amino acids: CANYHRGRFDQPQHF. DNA for the CDR3: TGCGCCAACTACCACAGGGGGCGATTCGATCAGCCCCAGCATTTT.

J is TRBJ1-1 and V is TRBV5-1; a possible D gene is TRBD1 (6 bases). V was clipped by 0 bases and J by 11 bases, with 11 bases between them. This CDR3 comprises 12 residues. The germline gives CDR1 SGHRS, CDR2 YFSETQ. In DNA form, the CDR3 reads TGCGCCAGCAGCTTGGTAGCAGGGGTGGCTTTCTTT. Protein product: CASSLVAGVAFF.

This clone was observed a few times. This chain uses TRBV7-6 with TRBJ2-3, with 11 bases lining up with TRBD2. V gave up 1 base and J gave up 6 bases; unmatched junction bases: 3. This CDR3 region has 15 residues. The germline V gene has CDR1 SGHVS and CDR2 FNYEAQ. The CDR3 loop reads CASSLGTSGSDTQYF. CDR3 nucleotides: TGTGCCAGCAGCTTAGGAACTAGCGGGAGTGATACGCAGTATTTT.

This CDR3 is CASSPQTGLGETQYF. The CDR3 coding sequence is TGTGCCAGCAGCCCCCAGACAGGGCTGGGCGAGACCCAGTACTTC. This chain uses TRBV7-3 with TRBJ2-5; 7 bases fit TRBD1. The germline V gene encodes CDR1 SGHTA and CDR2 FQGTGA. There are 15 residues in the CDR3. The V and J ends lost 5 bases and 5 bases, in that order; junction bases with no gene match: 11.

This chain joins TRBV19 and TRBJ2-1; a possible D gene is TRBD2 (6 bases). Trimming left V 8 bases short and J 9 bases short, with 14 bases between. Germline V gene data show CDR1 as LNHDA and CDR2 as SQIVND (reference sequence). This CDR3 comprises 12 residues. In DNA form, the CDR3 reads TGTGCCAGTCTCTCACTAGCCGGTGAGCAGTTCTTC. It encodes CASLSLAGEQFF.

Points on this clone: Other DNA sequences from this sample encode an identical CDR3 as well. The V gene is TRBV4-1, the J gene TRBJ1-5; D uncertain. Germline-derived CDR1 and CDR2 are MGHRA and YSYEKL. The CDR3 covers 15 residues. Deletions cut 1 base from V and 3 bases from J, with 10 bases between. CDR3: CASSQGPGSNQPQHF. In DNA form, the CDR3 reads TGCGCCAGCAGCCAAGGTCCGGGGTCCAATCAGCCCCAGCATTTT.

The CDR3 region has the DNA TGTGCCAGCAGCATGCCACAGGGAGTTGCGCTAAACTCTGGAAACACCATATATTTT. As protein: CASSMPQGVALNSGNTIYF. The rearrangement links TRBV7-4 to TRBJ1-3; perhaps TRBD1 as D (6 bases). The CDR3 is 19 residues long. Trimming pared 5 bases from V and 0 bases from J, leaving 23 bases between. CDR1 SGHVT and CDR2 SQSDAQ come from the germline V gene.

The CDR3 loop is CASSVDRDYEQYF. CDR3 in DNA: TGTGCCAGCAGCGTGGACAGGGACTACGAGCAGTACTTC. The rearrangement joins TRBV9 to TRBJ2-7; 8 nucleotides match TRBD1. Germline V gene lookup returns CDR1 SGDLS and CDR2 YYNGEE. The ends lost 2 bases at V and 3 bases at J; junction bases unmatched: 1. The CDR3 spans 13 residues.

This clone has just one count. V gene TRBV7-9 combines with J gene TRBJ2-5; no clear D gene. The last part of the DNA fits TRBJ2-7 better; the J call may be wrong. The germline V gene encodes CDR1 SEHNR and CDR2 FQNEAQ (reference sequence). There are 14 residues in the CDR3. This CDR3 reads CASSSTTRSYEQYF. CDR3 DNA: TGTGCCAGCAGCTCAACGACGAGGTCTTACGAGCAGTACTTC.

The gene calls are TRBV5-6 and TRBJ2-3; 9 bases map to TRBD2. CDR3 length equals 16 residues. The ends lost 4 bases at V and 5 bases at J; junction bases unmatched: 11. CDR1 SGHDT and CDR2 YYEEEE come from the germline V gene. The CDR3 coding sequence is TGTGCCAGCAGCAACACCGAAGGCGGGAGGGTAGATACGCAGTATTTT. Its translation: CASSNTEGGRVDTQYF.

CDR3 nucleotide sequence: TGTGCCAGCAGCGTCTACGCGAACACCGGGGAGCTGTTTTTT. Translated: CASSVYANTGELFF. The rearrangement joins TRBV6-4 to TRBJ2-2; D remains unclear. V was clipped by 6 bases and J by 0 bases, with 8 bases between them. This CDR3 region has 14 residues. Germline V gives CDR1 MRHNA, CDR2 SNTAGT.

This clone was seen a single time. The chain's CDR3 is CASSLEVPAEEYF. Here the CDR3 DNA reads TGTGCCAGCAGCTTAGAGGTTCCGGCAGAGGAGTACTTC. The V call is TRBV11-2, the J call TRBJ2-7; D not certain. The CDR3 spans 13 residues. Between the trimmed V and J ends, which lost 0 bases and 11 bases, there was a span of 14 bases. CDR1 SGHAT and CDR2 FQNNGV come from the germline V gene.

This clone has only a few counts. The chain combines TRBV29-1 with TRBJ1-1; D gene uncertain. The CDR3 extends over 10 amino acids. In germline, CDR1 is SQVTM, CDR2 ANQGSEA. Trimming cost V 3 bases and J 10 bases, with 9 bases left between them. The CDR3 protein is CSVDAKPAFF. CDR3 coding DNA: TGCAGCGTTGATGCTAAGCCAGCTTTCTTT.